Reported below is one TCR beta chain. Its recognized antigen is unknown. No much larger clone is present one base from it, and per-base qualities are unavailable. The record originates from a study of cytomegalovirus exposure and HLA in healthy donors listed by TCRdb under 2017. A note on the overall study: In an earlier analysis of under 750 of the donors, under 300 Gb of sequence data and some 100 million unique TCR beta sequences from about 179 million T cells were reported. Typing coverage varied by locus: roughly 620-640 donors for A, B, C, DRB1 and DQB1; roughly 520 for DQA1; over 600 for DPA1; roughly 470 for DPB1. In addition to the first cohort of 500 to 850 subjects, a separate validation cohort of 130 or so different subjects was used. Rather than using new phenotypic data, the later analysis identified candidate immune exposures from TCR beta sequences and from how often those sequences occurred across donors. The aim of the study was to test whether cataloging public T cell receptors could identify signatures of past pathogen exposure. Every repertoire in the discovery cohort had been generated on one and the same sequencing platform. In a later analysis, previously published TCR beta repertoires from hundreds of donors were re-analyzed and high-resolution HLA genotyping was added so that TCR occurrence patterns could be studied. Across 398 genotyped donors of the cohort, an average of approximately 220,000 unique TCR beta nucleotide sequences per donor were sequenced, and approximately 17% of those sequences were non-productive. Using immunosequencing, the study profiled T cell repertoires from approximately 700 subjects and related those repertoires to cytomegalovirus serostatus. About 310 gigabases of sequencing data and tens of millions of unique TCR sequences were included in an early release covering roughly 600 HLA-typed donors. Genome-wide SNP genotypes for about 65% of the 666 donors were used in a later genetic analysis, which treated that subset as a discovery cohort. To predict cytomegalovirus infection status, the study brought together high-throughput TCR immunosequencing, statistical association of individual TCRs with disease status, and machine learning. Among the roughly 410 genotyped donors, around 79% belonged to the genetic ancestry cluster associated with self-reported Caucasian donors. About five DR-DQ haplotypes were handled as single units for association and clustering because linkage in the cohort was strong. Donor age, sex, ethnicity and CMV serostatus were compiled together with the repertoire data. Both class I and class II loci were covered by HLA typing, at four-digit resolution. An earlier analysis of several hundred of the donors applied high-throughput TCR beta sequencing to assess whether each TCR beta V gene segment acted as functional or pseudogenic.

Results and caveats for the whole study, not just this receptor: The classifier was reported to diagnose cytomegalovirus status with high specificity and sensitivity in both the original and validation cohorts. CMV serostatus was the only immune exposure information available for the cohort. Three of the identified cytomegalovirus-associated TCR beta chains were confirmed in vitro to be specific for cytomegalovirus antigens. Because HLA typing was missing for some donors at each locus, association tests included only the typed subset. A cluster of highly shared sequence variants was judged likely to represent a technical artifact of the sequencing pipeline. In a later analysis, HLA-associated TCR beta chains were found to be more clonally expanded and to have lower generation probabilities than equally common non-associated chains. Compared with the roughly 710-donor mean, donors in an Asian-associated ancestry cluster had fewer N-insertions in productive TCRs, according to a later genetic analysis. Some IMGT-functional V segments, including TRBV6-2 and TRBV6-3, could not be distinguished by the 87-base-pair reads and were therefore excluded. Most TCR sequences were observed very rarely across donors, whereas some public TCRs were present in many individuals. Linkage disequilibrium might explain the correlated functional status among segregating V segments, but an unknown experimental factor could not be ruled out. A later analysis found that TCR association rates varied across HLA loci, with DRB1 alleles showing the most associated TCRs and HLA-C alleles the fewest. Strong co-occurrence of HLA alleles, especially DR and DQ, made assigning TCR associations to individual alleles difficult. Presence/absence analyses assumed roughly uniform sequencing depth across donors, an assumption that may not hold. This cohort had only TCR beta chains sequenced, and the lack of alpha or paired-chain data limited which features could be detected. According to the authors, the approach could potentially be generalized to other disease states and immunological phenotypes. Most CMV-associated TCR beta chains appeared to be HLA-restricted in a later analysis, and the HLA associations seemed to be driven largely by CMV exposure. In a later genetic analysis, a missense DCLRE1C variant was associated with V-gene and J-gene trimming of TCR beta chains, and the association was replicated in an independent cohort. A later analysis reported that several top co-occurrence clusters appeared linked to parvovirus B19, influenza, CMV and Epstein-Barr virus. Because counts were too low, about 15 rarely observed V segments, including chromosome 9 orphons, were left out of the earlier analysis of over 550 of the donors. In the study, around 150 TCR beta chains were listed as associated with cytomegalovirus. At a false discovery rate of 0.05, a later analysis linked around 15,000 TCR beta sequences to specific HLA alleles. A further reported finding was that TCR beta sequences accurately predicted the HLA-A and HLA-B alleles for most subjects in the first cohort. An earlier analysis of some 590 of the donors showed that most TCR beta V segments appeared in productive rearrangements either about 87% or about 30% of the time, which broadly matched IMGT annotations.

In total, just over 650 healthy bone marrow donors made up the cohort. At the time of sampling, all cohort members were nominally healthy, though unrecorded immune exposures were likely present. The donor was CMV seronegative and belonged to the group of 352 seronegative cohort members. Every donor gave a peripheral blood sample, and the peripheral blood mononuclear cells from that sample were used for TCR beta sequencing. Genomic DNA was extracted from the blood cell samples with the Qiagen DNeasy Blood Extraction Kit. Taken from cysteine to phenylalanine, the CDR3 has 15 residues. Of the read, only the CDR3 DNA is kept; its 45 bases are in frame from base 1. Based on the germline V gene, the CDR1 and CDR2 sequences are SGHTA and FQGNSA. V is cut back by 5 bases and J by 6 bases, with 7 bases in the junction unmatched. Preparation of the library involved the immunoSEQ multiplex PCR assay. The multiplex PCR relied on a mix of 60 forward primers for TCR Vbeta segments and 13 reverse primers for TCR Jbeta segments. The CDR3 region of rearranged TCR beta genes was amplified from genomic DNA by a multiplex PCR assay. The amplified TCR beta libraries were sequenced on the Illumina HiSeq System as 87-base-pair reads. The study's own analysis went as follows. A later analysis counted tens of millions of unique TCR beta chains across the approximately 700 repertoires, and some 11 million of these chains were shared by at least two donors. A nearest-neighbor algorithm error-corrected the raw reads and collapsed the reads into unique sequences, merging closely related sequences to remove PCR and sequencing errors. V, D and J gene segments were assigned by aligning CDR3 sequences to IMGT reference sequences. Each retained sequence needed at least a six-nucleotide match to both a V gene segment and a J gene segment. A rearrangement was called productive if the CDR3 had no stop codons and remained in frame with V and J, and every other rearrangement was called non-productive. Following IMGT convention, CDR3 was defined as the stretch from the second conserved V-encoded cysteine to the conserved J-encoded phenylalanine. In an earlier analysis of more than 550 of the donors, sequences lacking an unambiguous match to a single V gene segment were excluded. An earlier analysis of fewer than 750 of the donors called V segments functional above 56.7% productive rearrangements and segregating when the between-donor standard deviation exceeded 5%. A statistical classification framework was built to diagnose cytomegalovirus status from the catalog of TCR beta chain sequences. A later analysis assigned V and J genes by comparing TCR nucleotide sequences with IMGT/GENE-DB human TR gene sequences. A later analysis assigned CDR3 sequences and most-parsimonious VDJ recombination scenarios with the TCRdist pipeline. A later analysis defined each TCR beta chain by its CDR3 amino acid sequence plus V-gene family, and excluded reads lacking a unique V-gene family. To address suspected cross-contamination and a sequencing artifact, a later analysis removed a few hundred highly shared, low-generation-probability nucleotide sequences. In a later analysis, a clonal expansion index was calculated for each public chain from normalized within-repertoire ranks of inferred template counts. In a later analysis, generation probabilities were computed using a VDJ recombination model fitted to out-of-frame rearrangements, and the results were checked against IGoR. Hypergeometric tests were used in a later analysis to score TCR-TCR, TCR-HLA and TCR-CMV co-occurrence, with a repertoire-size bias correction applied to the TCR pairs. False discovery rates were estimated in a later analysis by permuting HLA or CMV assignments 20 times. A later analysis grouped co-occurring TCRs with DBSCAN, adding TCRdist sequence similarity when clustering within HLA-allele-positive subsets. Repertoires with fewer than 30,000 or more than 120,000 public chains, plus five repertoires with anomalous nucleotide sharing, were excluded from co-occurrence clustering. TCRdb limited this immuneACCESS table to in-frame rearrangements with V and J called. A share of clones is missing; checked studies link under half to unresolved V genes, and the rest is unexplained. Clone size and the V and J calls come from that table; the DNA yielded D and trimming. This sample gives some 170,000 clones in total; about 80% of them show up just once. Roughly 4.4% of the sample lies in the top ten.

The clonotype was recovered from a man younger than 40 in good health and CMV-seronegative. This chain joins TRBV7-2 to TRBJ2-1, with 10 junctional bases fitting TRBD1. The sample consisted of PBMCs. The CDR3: CASSPGQGFANEQFF. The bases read TGTGCCAGCAGCCCGGGACAGGGGTTCGCCAATGAGCAGTTCTTC.